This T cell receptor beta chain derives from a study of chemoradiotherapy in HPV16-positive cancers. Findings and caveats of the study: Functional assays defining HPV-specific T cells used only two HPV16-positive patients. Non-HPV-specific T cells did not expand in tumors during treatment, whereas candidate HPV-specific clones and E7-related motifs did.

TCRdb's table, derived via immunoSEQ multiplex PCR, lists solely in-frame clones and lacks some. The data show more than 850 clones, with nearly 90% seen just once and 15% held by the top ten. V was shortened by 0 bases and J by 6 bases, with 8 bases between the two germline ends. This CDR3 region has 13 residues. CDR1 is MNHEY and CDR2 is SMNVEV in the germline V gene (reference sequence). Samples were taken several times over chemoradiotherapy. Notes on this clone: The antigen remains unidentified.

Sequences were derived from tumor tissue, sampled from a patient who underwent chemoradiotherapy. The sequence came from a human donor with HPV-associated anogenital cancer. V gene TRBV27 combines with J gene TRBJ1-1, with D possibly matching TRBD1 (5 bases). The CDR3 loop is CASSLSGDPEAFF. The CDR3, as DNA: TGTGCCAGCAGTTTATCAGGGGACCCTGAAGCTTTCTTT.